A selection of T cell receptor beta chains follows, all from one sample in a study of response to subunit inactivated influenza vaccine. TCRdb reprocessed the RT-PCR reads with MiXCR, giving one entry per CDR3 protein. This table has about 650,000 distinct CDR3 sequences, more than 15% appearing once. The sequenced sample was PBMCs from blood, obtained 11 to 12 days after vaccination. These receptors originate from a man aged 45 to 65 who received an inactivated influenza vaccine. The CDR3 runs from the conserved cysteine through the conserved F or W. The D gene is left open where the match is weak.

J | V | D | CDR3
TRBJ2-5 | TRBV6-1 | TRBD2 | CASTVGGGGGETQYF
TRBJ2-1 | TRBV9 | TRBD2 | CASSPGRAGGPSEQFF
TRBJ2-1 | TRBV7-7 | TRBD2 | CASSLKDLAEYNEQFF
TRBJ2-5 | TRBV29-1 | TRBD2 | CSVDRAGEETQYF
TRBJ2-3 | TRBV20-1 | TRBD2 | CSARDGTGLAGGSTQYF
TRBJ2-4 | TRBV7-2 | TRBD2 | CASSFAMSISGAAKNIQYF
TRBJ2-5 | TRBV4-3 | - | CASSQYGAPYQETQYF
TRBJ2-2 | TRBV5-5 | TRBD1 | CASSPQGQGFTGELFF
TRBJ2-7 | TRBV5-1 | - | CASRRREEGEQYF
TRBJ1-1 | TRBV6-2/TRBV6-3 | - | CASSYASDGVDEAFF
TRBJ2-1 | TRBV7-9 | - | CASSFTNNEQFF
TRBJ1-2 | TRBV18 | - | CASSPSTGFKYGYTF
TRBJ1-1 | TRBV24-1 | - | CATSDKTGSYTEAFF
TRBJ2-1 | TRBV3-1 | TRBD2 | CASSQDYSGRAEGGQFF
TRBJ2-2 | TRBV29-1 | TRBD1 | CSARRPTGWHTGELFF
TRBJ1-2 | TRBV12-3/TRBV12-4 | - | CASSLKVWTNYGYTF
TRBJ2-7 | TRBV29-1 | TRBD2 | CSVDPSGTYEQYF
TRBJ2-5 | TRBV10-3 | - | CAISRPQETQYF
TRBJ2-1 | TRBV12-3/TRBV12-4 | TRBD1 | CASSLGLQGVNEQFF
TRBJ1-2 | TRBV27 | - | CASSTTRGYGYTF
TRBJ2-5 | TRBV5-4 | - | CASSGLQETQYF
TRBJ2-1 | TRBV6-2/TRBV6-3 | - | CASSRALETDEQFF
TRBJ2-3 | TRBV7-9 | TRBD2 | CASSRTSGRRDTQYF
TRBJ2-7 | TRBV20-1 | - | CSARDRVRERINEQYF
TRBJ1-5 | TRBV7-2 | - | CASSRAGHLNQPQHF
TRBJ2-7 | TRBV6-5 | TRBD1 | CASSYSRTGGLREQYF
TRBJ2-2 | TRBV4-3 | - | CASSQDPPGSITGELFF
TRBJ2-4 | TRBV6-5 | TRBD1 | CASSYRDRVNIQYF
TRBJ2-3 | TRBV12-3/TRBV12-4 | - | CASSLGSYTDTQYF
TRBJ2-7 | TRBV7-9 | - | CASSLLFTGVKAYEQYF
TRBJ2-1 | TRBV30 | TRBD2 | CVWSPTGLANNEQFF
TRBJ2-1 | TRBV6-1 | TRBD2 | CASRSGLAGLFEQFF
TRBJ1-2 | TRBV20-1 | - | CSARVGQGYGYTF
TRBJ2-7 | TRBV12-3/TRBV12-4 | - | CASNPQHRDYEQYF
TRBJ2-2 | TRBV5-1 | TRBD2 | CASSGKRERPTGELFF
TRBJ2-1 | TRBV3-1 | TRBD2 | CASSHHPGTSGSNEQFF
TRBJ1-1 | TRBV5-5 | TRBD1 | CATYIDRGNSEAFF
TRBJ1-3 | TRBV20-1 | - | CSARDPAGDPSGNTIYF
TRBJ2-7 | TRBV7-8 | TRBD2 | CASSYPTGALAGGRAYEQYF
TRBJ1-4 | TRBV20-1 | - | CSARHLARAWNEKLFF
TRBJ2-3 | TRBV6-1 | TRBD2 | CASTQLAAVGDTQYF
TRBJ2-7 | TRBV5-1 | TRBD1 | CASSLVPGQLGHEQYF
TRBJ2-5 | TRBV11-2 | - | CASSLDMETQYF
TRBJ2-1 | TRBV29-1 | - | CSVEALEAINEQFF
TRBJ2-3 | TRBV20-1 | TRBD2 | CSAPVAGANTDTQYF
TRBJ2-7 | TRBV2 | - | CASLYNPYEQYF
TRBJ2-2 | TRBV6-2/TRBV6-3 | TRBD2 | CASSPPGLAGVTGELFF
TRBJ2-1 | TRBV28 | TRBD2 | CASTGAGSSVEQFF
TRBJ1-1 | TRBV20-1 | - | CSATGWEKTEAFF
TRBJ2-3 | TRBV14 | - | CASSHVGMGTDTQYF
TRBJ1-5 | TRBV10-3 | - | CAISVGGGNQPQHF
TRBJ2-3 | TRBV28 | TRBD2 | CASSVSGLASTDTQYF
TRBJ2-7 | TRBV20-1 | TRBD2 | CSAWTSGYYEQYF